The present TCR beta chain was sequenced within a study of blood T cell repertoires in COVID-19. Study background: T cells, B-cell-depleted T cells, or PBMCs supplied cDNA or gDNA.

The CDR3 spans 16 residues. Germline-derived CDR1 and CDR2 are LGHNA and YSLEER. Trimming cost V 4 bases and J 0 bases, with 13 bases left between them. TCRdb's table, derived via immunoSEQ multiplex PCR, lists solely in-frame clones and lacks some. The table has about 280,000 clones, 75% to 85% seen once. This sequence joins TRBV4-3 and TRBJ2-1, with D possibly TRBD1 on 5 matching bases. The sample taken for sequencing was peripheral blood. The TCR originated in a man over 45 with active or convalescent COVID-19. The CDR3, as DNA: TGCGCCAGCAGCCCATATTTGGACACCTCCTACAATGAGCAGTTCTTC. Translated, it gives CASSPYLDTSYNEQFF.